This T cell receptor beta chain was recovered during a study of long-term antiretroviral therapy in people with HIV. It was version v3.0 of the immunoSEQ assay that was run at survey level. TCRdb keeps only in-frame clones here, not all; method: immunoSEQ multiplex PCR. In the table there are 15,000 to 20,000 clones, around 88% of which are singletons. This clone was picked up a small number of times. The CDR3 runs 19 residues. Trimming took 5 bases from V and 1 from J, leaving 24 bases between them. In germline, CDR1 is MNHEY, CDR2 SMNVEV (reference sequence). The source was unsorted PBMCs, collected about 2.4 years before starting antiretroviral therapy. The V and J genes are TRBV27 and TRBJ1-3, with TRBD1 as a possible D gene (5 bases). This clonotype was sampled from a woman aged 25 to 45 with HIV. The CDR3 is CASSPRRTEGRGSGNTIYF. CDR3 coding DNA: TGTGCCAGCAGTCCACGCCGAACGGAGGGGCGAGGGTCTGGAAACACCATATATTTT.